This is a list of T cell receptor beta chains from one sample in a study of blood T cell repertoires in COVID-19. The assay was immunoSEQ multiplex PCR, and TCRdb's table has in-frame clones only and misses some. The sample includes around 180,000 clones, roughly 86% seen only once; the top ten take more than 7.5%. The sequencing sample was made of PBMCs or T cells enriched from blood (not recorded which). The receptors stem from a woman aged 25-40 years who had recovered from COVID-19. The CDR3 runs from the conserved cysteine through the conserved F or W. D genes are given only for firm matches. Clone size is stated in some rows and not others, as once, few, many or a class when expanded.

D gene,V gene,clone size,J gene,CDR3 DNA,CDR3 protein
TRBD1,TRBV30,.,TRBJ2-3,TGTGCCTGGAGTCCGCAGGGGGCATCCCGGCAGTATTTT,CAWSPQGASRQYF
TRBD1,TRBV19,once,TRBJ2-7,TGTGCCACCTCCCGGGACAGGTCCACCTACGAGCAGTACTTC,CATSRDRSTYEQYF
.,TRBV2,.,TRBJ2-1,TGTGCCAGCAGTGGGGTGGCGGTCAGCGAGCAGTTCTTC,CASSGVAVSEQFF
TRBD1,TRBV5-4,few,TRBJ2-1,TGTGCCAGCAGCGTGACAGGGATCGGTGAGCAGTTCTTC,CASSVTGIGEQFF
.,TRBV6-5,.,TRBJ2-2,TGTGCCAGCAACCTTAGCGGTCAGAACACCGGGGAGCTGTTTTTT,CASNLSGQNTGELFF
TRBD1,TRBV6-1,.,TRBJ1-2,TGTGCCAGCAGTGAAGGCCGGCAGGGCCGCGGGACAGTGGGCTACACCTTC,CASSEGRQGRGTVGYTF
TRBD2,TRBV3-1/TRBV3-2,.,TRBJ2-5,TGTGCCAGCAGCCCTCGGTGGTTAGCGGAGCGGGGAGAGACCCAGTACTTC,CASSPRWLAERGETQYF
.,TRBV12-3/TRBV12-4,.,TRBJ2-5,TGTGCCAGCAGAAGGGGCAGACAAGAGACCCAGTACTTC,CASRRGRQETQYF
TRBD1,TRBV10-3,few,TRBJ1-1,TGTGCCATCAGTTCGACAGGGGACGCCACTGAAGCTTTCTTT,CAISSTGDATEAFF
TRBD1,TRBV2,.,TRBJ2-5,TGTGCCAGCAAGAGGACAGGGGGCCAAGAGACCCAGTACTTC,CASKRTGGQETQYF
TRBD1,TRBV6-5,.,TRBJ2-3,TGTGCCAGCAGGCGGACAGGGGAAAGCACAGATACGCAGTATTTT,CASRRTGESTDTQYF
.,TRBV7-8,once,TRBJ2-2,TGTGCCAGCAGTATCAGGGCGCGGCTTTCGAACACCGGGGAGCTGTTTTTT,CASSIRARLSNTGELFF
.,TRBV11-2,.,TRBJ1-1,TGTGCCAGCAGCCCACCTACAGGTGCCTTGAACACTGAAGCTTTCTTT,CASSPPTGALNTEAFF
.,TRBV27,.,TRBJ2-2,TGTGCCAGCAGTCCGTTGGACATTAACACCGGGGAGCTGTTTTTT,CASSPLDINTGELFF
.,TRBV19,.,TRBJ2-7,TGTGCCAGTAGTATAGATCTTACGGTTTCCTACGAGCAGTACTTC,CASSIDLTVSYEQYF
TRBD1,TRBV28,few,TRBJ2-7,TGTGCCAGCAGTGCTGAGAATCTTACAGGGGACGAGCAGTACTTC,CASSAENLTGDEQYF
.,TRBV15,.,TRBJ1-5,TGTGCCACCAGCAGTACAGTATTTGGGTTTTTTCAGCCCCAGCATTTT,CATSSTVFGFFQPQHF
.,TRBV27,.,TRBJ1-3,TGTGCCAGCGGGGGGGGGTGGACAAGGGCTCGGCACTCTGGAAACACCATATATTTT,CASGGGWTRARHSGNTIYF
TRBD1,TRBV29-1,.,TRBJ2-2,TGCAGCGGCGGACAGGGGCTCCCCGGGGAGCTGTTTTTT,CSGGQGLPGELFF
TRBD2,TRBV11-2,.,TRBJ2-1,TGTGCCAGCAACTCTCTAGCGGGTGTTAATGAGCAGTTCTTC,CASNSLAGVNEQFF
TRBD1,TRBV7-9,.,TRBJ2-3,TGTGCCAGCAGCTCAAACCGGGACAGCTATACGCAGTATTTT,CASSSNRDSYTQYF
TRBD2,TRBV11-3,.,TRBJ2-1,TGTGCCAGCAGCTTAGTGACTAGCGGGAGTAGGTATGAGCAGTTCTTC,CASSLVTSGSRYEQFF
.,TRBV6-1,.,TRBJ1-6,TGTGCCAGCAGTGAGAGGGAGAGGCATAATTCACCCCTCCACTTT,CASSERERHNSPLHF
TRBD2,TRBV6-2/TRBV6-3,.,TRBJ2-1,TGTGCCAGCAGCCTTTACCGGGACAGAACTAGCGGGAGCTACAATGAGCAGTTCTTC,CASSLYRDRTSGSYNEQFF
TRBD1,TRBV25-1,once,TRBJ1-2,TGTGCCAGCAGTCCAACAGGGGCGGGGGGCTACACCTTC,CASSPTGAGGYTF
TRBD2,TRBV5-4,.,TRBJ2-1,TGTGCCAGCAGCTCTAAGACTAGCGGGACTGTTCGGGATGAGCAGTTCTTC,CASSSKTSGTVRDEQFF
.,TRBV18,.,TRBJ1-5,TGTGCCAGCTCACCAGGGGGGGCTAGCAATCAGCCCCAGCATTTT,CASSPGGASNQPQHF
.,TRBV5-1,.,TRBJ1-5,TGCGCCAGCAGCTTGGCCGGCAGGATCAATCAGCCCCAGCATTTT,CASSLAGRINQPQHF
TRBD2,TRBV2,.,TRBJ2-1,TGTGCCAGCAGTGGACAGGGTGGCCTAGCGGGAGAGACGAAGCAGTTCTTC,CASSGQGGLAGETKQFF
.,TRBV2,.,TRBJ1-5,TGTGCCAGCAGTCAAAGATGGGGAGGGAACCAGCCCCAGCATTTT,CASSQRWGGNQPQHF
TRBD2,TRBV5-4,.,TRBJ2-1,TGTGCCAGCAGCTTGGCCTCTAGCGGGAGGGCTTACAATGAGCAGTTCTTC,CASSLASSGRAYNEQFF
.,TRBV7-9,.,TRBJ2-2,TGTGCCAGCAGCTTAAATGGCGGCGCGAACACCGGGGAGCTGTTTTTT,CASSLNGGANTGELFF
TRBD2,TRBV28,.,TRBJ2-2,TGTGCCAGCAGTTCCCGGGGTGGCGCGGGAGAGTTCGGGGAGCTGTTTTTT,CASSSRGGAGEFGELFF
TRBD2,TRBV5-1,.,TRBJ2-7,TGCGCCAGCAGCTTGGGGGGGACTAGCGGGAATCAAATCGAGCAGTACTTC,CASSLGGTSGNQIEQYF
TRBD1,TRBV11-3,.,TRBJ2-3,TGTGCCAGCAGCCCCGGACAGGTTGGGGATACGCAGTATTTT,CASSPGQVGDTQYF
TRBD2,TRBV11-2,.,TRBJ2-7,TGTGCCAGCAGCTTAATAGCGGGAAACTACGAGCAGTACTTC,CASSLIAGNYEQYF
TRBD1,TRBV24-1,.,TRBJ2-7,TGTGCCACCGACTGGGGACAGGGCCTGGGGCAGTACTTC,CATDWGQGLGQYF
.,TRBV9,few,TRBJ1-1,TGTGCCAGCAGCGGGCATCCACAGGGGAACACTGAAGCTTTCTTT,CASSGHPQGNTEAFF
TRBD2,TRBV3-1/TRBV3-2,.,TRBJ2-7,TGTGCCAGCAGCCCCGACGGGACTAGCGGGAGGGCCCCATCCTACGAGCAGTACTTC,CASSPDGTSGRAPSYEQYF
TRBD1,TRBV11-2,.,TRBJ2-7,TGTGCCAGCAGCCGGGGTGACAGGGCCACCTACGAGCAGTACTTC,CASSRGDRATYEQYF
TRBD1,TRBV18,.,TRBJ2-5,TGTGCCAGCTCACCACAGGGGGCGCTGGAGACCCAGTACTTC,CASSPQGALETQYF
TRBD2,TRBV4-1,.,TRBJ2-1,TGCGCCAGCAGCCTCGGAAGACTAGCGGGATTAGGTGAGCAGTTCTTC,CASSLGRLAGLGEQFF
.,TRBV19,.,TRBJ2-2,TGTGCCAGTAGTAAGAGGCAGGGGGGAACCGGGGAGCTGTTTTTT,CASSKRQGGTGELFF
TRBD1,TRBV6-5,once,TRBJ2-7,TGTGCCAGCAGCTACAGGGGTTCCGAGCAGTACTTC,CASSYRGSEQYF
.,TRBV5-1,.,TRBJ1-4,TGCGCCAGCAGCCGAGGGGGGGATAATGAAAAACTGTTTTTT,CASSRGGDNEKLFF
TRBD1,TRBV6-2/TRBV6-3,.,TRBJ2-7,TGTGCCAGCAGTTACTCGATGCGGACAGGGAATTACGAGCAGTACTTC,CASSYSMRTGNYEQYF
.,TRBV19,few,TRBJ1-1,TGTGCCAGTAGTATTGGGGGCGATTCTCCCACTGAAGCTTTCTTT,CASSIGGDSPTEAFF
TRBD1,TRBV19,.,TRBJ1-6,TGTGCCAGTAGTCCTCGTGGACAGGTTAATTCACCCCTCCACTTT,CASSPRGQVNSPLHF
.,TRBV4-2,.,TRBJ1-4,TGTGCCAGCAGCCCCAATCTAGAAAAACTGTTTTTT,CASSPNLEKLFF
.,TRBV19,once,TRBJ1-1,TGTGCCAGTAGTATAGATCCATCAGGAGGGGCTTTCTTT,CASSIDPSGGAFF
.,TRBV5-1,.,TRBJ2-1,TGCGCCAGCAGCTTGTCTTCGGTGAACAATGAGCAGTTCTTC,CASSLSSVNNEQFF
TRBD2,TRBV29-1,.,TRBJ2-1,TGCAGCAACTTACTAGCGGGCTCCTACAATGAGCAGTTCTTC,CSNLLAGSYNEQFF
.,TRBV27,.,TRBJ2-7,TGTGCCACCTCACAGGGAGTCGGCTACGAGCAGTACTTC,CATSQGVGYEQYF
.,TRBV27,.,TRBJ1-1,TGTGCCAGCAGTTCCCCGGGAAGGTACACTGAAGCTTTCTTT,CASSSPGRYTEAFF
.,TRBV7-3,once,TRBJ1-1,TGTGCCAGCAGCTTAACTGAGGCCACCGAAGCTTTCTTT,CASSLTEATEAFF
.,TRBV27,.,TRBJ1-6,TGTGCCAGCAGTTTACCGACAGAAAATTCACCCCTCCACTTT,CASSLPTENSPLHF
TRBD1,TRBV9,.,TRBJ2-7,TGTGCCAGCAGCGTAGGGGACAGGGGGCGCTCCGAGCAGTACTTC,CASSVGDRGRSEQYF
TRBD2,TRBV18,.,TRBJ2-1,TGTGCCAGCTCACCGCCCGGGACTAGCGGGAGAACTGGTGTCAATGAGCAGTTCTTC,CASSPPGTSGRTGVNEQFF
TRBD1,TRBV2,.,TRBJ2-5,TGTGCCAGCAGTGAAGCGCAGGGGGCTGGAGAGACCCAGTACTTC,CASSEAQGAGETQYF